Listed below are T cell receptor beta chains from one sample, sequenced in a study of blood T cells in healthy people across ages. TCRdb redid the calling of the 5' RACE reads with MiXCR, one entry per CDR3 protein. The sample lists about 1.6 million distinct CDR3 sequences; about 31% were seen once. Sequencing was performed on blood. These receptors all come from a woman aged 25 to 39 in good health. CDR3s include the opening cysteine and the closing phenylalanine or tryptophan. The order of the fields is J gene, V gene, CDR3 protein.

>TRBJ1-1|TRBV5-1
CASSLADRYTEAFF
>TRBJ2-7|TRBV7-3
CASSRGGPPYEQYF
>TRBJ2-3|TRBV13
CASSHRRTDTQYF
>TRBJ1-2|TRBV30
CAWLTGAGFRGYTF
>TRBJ1-2|TRBV4-1
CASSQDATDNNYGYTF
>TRBJ2-5|TRBV7-9
CASTPGDRAYQETQYF
>TRBJ2-5|TRBV14
CASSPRTSGTQYF
>TRBJ2-5|TRBV20-1
CSATSRRMGETQYF
>TRBJ1-4|TRBV4-1
CASSGAGVREKLFF
>TRBJ2-2|TRBV4-2
CASSGGLKTGERFF
>TRBJ1-5|TRBV20-1
CSARSGREVGPQHF
>TRBJ2-2|TRBV20-1
CSAEIGGTGELFF
>TRBJ1-1|TRBV5-1
CASSLAQENTEAFF
>TRBJ2-1|TRBV5-1
CASSPEREPYNEQFF
>TRBJ1-1|TRBV7-9
CASSSGQGANTEAFF
>TRBJ1-5|TRBV28
CASSSVGWEPQHF
>TRBJ1-2|TRBV10-3
CAISEVVDIPPDYTF
>TRBJ2-3|TRBV5-1
CASSSLSGGVPGYTQYF
>TRBJ2-2|TRBV5-1
CASSLTANTGELFF
>TRBJ2-1|TRBV11-2
CASSGTSNSEQFF
>TRBJ2-3|TRBV9
CASSAGPKDTQYF
>TRBJ1-1|TRBV27
CASGAPGGNTEAFF